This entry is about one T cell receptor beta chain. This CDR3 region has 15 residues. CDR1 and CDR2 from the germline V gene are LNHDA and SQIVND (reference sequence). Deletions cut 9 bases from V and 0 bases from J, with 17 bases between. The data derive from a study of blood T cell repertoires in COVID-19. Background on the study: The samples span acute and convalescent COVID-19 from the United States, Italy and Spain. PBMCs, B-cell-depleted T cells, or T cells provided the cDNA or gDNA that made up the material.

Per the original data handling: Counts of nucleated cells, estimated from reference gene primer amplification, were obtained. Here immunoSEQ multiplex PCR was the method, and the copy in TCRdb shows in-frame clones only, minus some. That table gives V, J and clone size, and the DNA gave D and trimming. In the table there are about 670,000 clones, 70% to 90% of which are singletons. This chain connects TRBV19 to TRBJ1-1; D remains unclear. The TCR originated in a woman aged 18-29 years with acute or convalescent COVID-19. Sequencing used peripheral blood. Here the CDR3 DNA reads TGTGCCAGCTCCAATCGGGGTAACATGAACACTGAAGCTTTCTTT. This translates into CASSNRGNMNTEAFF.